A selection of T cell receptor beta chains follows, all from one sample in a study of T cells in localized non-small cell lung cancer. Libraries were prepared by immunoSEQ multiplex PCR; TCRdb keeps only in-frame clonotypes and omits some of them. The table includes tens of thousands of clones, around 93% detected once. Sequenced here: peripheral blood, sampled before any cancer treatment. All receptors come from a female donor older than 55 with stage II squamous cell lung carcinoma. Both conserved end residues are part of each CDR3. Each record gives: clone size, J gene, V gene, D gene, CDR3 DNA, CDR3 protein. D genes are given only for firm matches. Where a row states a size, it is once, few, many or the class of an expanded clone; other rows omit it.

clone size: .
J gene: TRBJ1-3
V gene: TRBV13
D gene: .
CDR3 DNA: TGTGCCAGCAGCTTTGCGGGCCTCTTCGGATCGGGGACCGGAAACACCATATATTTT
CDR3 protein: CASSFAGLFGSGTGNTIYF

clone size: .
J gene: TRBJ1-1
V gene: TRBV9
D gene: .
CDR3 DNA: TGTGCCAGCAGCGTAGGGCCTGGGGGCACTGAAGCTTTCTTT
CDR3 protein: CASSVGPGGTEAFF

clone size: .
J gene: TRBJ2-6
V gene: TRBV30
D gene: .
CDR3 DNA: TGTGCCCAGGGGCCCTCTGGGGCCAACGTCCTGACTTTC
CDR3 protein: CAQGPSGANVLTF

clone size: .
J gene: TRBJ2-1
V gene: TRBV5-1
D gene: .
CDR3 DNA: TGCGCCAGCAGTTTTTCGACGATGACCCAGGAGCAGTTCTTC
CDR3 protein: CASSFSTMTQEQFF

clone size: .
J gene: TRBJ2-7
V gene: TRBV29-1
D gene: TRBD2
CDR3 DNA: TGCAGCGTTGCCTTCGGCGGGAGGGCCTACGAGCAGTACTTC
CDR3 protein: CSVAFGGRAYEQYF

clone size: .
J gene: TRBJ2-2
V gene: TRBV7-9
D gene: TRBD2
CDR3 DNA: TGTGCCAGCAGCCCCGGACTAGCTGTAGGGGAGCTGTTTTTT
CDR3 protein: CASSPGLAVGELFF

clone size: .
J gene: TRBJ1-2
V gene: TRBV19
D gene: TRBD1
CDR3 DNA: TGTGCCAGTAGTGCCGGGACAGGATACTATGGCTACACCTTC
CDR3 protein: CASSAGTGYYGYTF

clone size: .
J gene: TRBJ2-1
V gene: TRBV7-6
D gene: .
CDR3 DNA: TGTGCCAGCAGCAGGACCGGCCAGAGCTCCTACAATGAGCAGTTCTTC
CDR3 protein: CASSRTGQSSYNEQFF

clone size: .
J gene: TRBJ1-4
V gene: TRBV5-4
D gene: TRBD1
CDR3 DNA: TGTGCCAGCAGCAGAGCAGCAGGGGGCGCAGGTGAAAAACTGTTTTTT
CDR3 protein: CASSRAAGGAGEKLFF

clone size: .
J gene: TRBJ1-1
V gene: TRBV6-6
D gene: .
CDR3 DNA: TGTGCCAGCAGCGTGGGGACTGAAGCTTTCTTT
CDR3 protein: CASSVGTEAFF

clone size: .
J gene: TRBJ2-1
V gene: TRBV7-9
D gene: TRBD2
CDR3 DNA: TGTGCCAGCAGCCAGTATAGCGGGGGGGCTATAGATGAGCAGTTCTTC
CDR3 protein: CASSQYSGGAIDEQFF

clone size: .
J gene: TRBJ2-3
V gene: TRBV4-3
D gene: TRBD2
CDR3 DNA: TGCGCCAGCAGCCAAGGCCTAGCGGTCCCAGATACGCAGTATTTT
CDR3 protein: CASSQGLAVPDTQYF

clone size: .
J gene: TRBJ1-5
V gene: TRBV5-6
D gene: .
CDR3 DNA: TGTGCCAGCAGCTTGAGGCAGGGAGGCCCCTATAGCAATCAGCCCCAGCATTTT
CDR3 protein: CASSLRQGGPYSNQPQHF

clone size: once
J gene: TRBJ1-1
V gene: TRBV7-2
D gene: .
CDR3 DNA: TGTGCCAGCAGCTTAGAGGGACCGTCCATGAACACTGAAGCTTTCTTT
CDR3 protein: CASSLEGPSMNTEAFF

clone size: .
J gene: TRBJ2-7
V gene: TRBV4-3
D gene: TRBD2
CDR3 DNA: TGCGCCAGCAGCCAAGGATTTACTAGCGGGGGCACGGACGAGCAGTACTTC
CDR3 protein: CASSQGFTSGGTDEQYF

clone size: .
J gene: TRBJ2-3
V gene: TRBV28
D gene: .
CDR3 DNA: TGTGCCAGCAGTTCTCGGGTCGGTCCCGAACCAGATACGCAGTATTTT
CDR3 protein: CASSSRVGPEPDTQYF

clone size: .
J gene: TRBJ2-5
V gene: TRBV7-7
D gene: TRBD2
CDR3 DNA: TGTGCTAGCAGCCAACGCTTGCGACTAGCGGGAGGCGCGGGGGAGACCCAGTACTTC
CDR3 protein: CASSQRLRLAGGAGETQYF

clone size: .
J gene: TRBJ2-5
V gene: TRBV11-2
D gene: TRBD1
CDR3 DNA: TGTGCCAGCAGCTTAGGTCACCGGGACAGGAAAAAAGAGACCCAGTACTTC
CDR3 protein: CASSLGHRDRKKETQYF

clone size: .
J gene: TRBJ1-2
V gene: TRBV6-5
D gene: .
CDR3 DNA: TGTGCCAGTTCCTCGCCCGCTAACTATGGCTACACCTTC
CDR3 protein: CASSSPANYGYTF

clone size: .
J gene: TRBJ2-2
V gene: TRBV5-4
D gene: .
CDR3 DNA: TGTGCCAGCAGCTTGGAGGCTAGAGGAACCGGGGAGCTGTTTTTT
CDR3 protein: CASSLEARGTGELFF

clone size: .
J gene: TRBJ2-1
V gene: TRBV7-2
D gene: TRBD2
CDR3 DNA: TGTGCCAGCAGCTTCTGGGGAGGGCATGAGCAGTTCTTC
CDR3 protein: CASSFWGGHEQFF

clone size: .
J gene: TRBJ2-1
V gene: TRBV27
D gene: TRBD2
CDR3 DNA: TGTGCCAGCAGATATAGCGGGGGGGCGTCGAATGAGCAGTTCTTC
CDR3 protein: CASRYSGGASNEQFF

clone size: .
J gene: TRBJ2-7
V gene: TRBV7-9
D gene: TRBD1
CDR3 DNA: TGTGCCAGCAGCTTGGGGCAGGGGGTATTCTACGAGCAGTACTTC
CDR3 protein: CASSLGQGVFYEQYF

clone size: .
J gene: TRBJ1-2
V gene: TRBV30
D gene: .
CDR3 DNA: TGTGCCTGGAGTGTAGCGTCCGGGTATGGCTACACCTTC
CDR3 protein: CAWSVASGYGYTF

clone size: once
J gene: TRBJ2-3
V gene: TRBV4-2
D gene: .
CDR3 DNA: TGTGCCAGCAGCCAAGTAGCGGCGAGCACAGATACGCAGTATTTT
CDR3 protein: CASSQVAASTDTQYF

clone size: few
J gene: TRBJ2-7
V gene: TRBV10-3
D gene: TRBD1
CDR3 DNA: TGTGCCATCAGTGGGGGACAGGAGATCTCCTACGAGCAGTACTTC
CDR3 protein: CAISGGQEISYEQYF

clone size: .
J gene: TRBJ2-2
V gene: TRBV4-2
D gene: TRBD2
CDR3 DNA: TGTGCCAGCAGCCACGGTCCAGCGGGAGCTGGGGAGCTGTTTTTT
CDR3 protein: CASSHGPAGAGELFF

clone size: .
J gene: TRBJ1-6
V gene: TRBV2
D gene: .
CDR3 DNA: TGTGCCAGCCAGAGCGGGAATTCACCCCTCCACTTT
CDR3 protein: CASQSGNSPLHF

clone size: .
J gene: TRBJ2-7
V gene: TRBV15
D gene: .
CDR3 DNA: TGTGCCACCAGCAGAGATCAAGTAGGGGCAAGGCAGTACTTC
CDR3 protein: CATSRDQVGARQYF

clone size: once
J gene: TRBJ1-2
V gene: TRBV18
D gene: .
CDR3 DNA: TGTGCCAGCTCACCTCAGGTCAACTATGGCTACACCTTC
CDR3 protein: CASSPQVNYGYTF

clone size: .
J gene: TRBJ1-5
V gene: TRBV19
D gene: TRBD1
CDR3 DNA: TGTGCCAGTAGTATGAGGCAGGGGGTACAGCCCCAGCATTTT
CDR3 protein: CASSMRQGVQPQHF

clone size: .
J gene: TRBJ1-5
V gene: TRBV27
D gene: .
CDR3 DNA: TGTGCCAGCAGTTTATCCCCCACAGCGTATAGCAATCAGCCCCAGCATTTT
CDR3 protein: CASSLSPTAYSNQPQHF

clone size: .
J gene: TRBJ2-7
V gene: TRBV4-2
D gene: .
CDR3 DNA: TGTGCCAGCAGCCAACCGGGAGCCGCCTACGAGCAGTACTTC
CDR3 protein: CASSQPGAAYEQYF

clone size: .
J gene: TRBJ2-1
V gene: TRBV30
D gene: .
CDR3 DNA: TGTGCCTGGAGTGTCGACAATGAGCAGTTCTTC
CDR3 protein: CAWSVDNEQFF

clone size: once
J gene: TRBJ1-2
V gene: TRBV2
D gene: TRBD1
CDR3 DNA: TGTGCCAGCAGCCCGGACAGGGCTAACTATGGCTACACCTTC
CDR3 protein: CASSPDRANYGYTF

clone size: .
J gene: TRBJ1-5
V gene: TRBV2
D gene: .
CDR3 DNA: TGTGCCAGCAGCGAAGGGGGGGGACAGCCCCAGCATTTT
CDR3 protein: CASSEGGGQPQHF

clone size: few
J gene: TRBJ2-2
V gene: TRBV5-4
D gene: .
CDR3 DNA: TGTGCCAGCAGCTTGAGGACTACGACCGGGGAGCTGTTTTTT
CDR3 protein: CASSLRTTTGELFF

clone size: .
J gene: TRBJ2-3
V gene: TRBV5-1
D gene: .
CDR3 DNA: TGCGCCAGCAGCTTGGCCCCAGGTGTCACAGATACGCAGTATTTT
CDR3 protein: CASSLAPGVTDTQYF

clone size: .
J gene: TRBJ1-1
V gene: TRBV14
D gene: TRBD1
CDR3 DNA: TGTGCCAGCGACAGGGGTATGAACACTGAAGCTTTCTTT
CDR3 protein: CASDRGMNTEAFF

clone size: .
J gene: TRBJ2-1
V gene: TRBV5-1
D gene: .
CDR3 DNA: TGCGCCAGCAGCTTGGGGCAGGGAGGTGAGCAGTTCTTC
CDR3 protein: CASSLGQGGEQFF

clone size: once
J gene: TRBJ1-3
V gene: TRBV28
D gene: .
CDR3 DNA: TGTGCCAGCAGTTTAGGTGACACCATATATTTT
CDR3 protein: CASSLGDTIYF

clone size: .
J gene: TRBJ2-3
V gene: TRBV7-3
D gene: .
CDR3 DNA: TGTGCCAGCAGCTTATGGTCGACGGCGGATACGCAGTATTTT
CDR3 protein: CASSLWSTADTQYF

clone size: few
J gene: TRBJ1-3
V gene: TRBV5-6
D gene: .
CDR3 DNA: TGTGCCAGCAGCTTGTGGCAGTACTCTGGAAACACCATATATTTT
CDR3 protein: CASSLWQYSGNTIYF